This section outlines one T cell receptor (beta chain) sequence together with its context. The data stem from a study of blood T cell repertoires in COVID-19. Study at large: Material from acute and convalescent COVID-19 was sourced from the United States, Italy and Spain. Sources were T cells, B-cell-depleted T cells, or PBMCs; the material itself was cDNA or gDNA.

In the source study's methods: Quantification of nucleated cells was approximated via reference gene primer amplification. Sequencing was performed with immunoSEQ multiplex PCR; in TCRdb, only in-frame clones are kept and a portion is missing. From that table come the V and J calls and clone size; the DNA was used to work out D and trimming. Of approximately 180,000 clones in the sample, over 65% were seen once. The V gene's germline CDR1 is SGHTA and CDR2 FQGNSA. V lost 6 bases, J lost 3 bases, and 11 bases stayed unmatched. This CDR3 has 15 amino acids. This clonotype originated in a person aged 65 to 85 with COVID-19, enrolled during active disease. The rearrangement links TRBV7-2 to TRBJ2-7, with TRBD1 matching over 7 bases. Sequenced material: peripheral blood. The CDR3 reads CASSWDSSINYEQYF. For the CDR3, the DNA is TGTGCCAGCAGTTGGGACAGTTCCATTAACTACGAGCAGTACTTC.